Following are 4 T cell receptor beta chains from one sample sequenced in a study of OX40 agonist ivuxolimab in advanced cancers. Generated by immunoSEQ multiplex PCR, the TCRdb table keeps only in-frame clones and is missing some. The data hold 80,000 to 95,000 clones, with roughly 93% observed a single time. The material sequenced was CD4+ or CD8+ T cells sorted from blood, taken in a trial of the OX40 agonist ivuxolimab. These receptor sequences come from an adult with an advanced solid tumor such as melanoma, head and neck, liver or kidney cancer.

This clone was found once. The gene calls are TRBV5-1 and TRBJ2-2; 8 bases match TRBD1. The germline CDR1 and CDR2 sequences are SGHRS and YFSETQ. CDR3 length: 18 residues. V shed 2 bases, J shed 1 base, and the junction held 10 bases outside the gene matches. CDR3 amino acids: CASSFGQGAGRNTGELFF. The CDR3 nucleotides read TGCGCCAGCAGCTTCGGGCAGGGGGCGGGGAGGAACACCGGGGAGCTGTTTTTT.

The rearrangement links TRBV5-4 to TRBJ2-2, with D possibly being TRBD2 (7 bases). Germline V lookup: CDR1 SGHNT, CDR2 YYREEE (reference sequence). V was clipped by 4 bases and J by 2 bases, with 18 bases between them. There are 17 residues in the CDR3. The CDR3 DNA follows: TGTGCCAGCAGCAAAGGGGGGGCAGGGTTAAACACCGGGGAGCTGTTTTTT. Amino acids: CASSKGGAGLNTGELFF.

This clone came up a few times. The rearrangement links TRBV2 to TRBJ2-6; TRBD2 agrees at 9 bases. Germline V gene data show CDR1 as SNHLY and CDR2 as FYNNEI. The CDR3 covers 15 residues. V lost 8 bases and J lost 9; bases outside the gene matches: 11. The CDR3 DNA sequence: TGTGCCAGCCTTGTTAAGACTAGCGGTAACAACGTCCTGACTTTC. It translates to CASLVKTSGNNVLTF.

CDR3 loop: CASKPGRLTEAFF. DNA of the CDR3: TGTGCCAGTAAACCCGGGCGACTAACTGAAGCTTTCTTT. The rearrangement joins TRBV19 to TRBJ1-1; D gene ambiguous. Germline CDR1 is LNHDA and CDR2 is SQIVND (reference sequence). The CDR3 is 13 amino acids. Trimming cost V 7 bases and J 5 bases, with 14 bases left between them.